This T cell receptor (beta chain) was sequenced in a study of control samples from healthy donors and cancer patients. Clones were sequenced by immunoSEQ multiplex PCR, and TCRdb holds only the in-frame ones, with some missing. The sample lists over 90,000 clones; just over 90% were seen once. The TCR sequence derives from a woman between 18 and 29 years old in good health. Input material: blood.

Written as DNA, the CDR3 is TGTGCCTGGACAGGGGGGGTGACTGAAGCTTTCTTT. It is translated as CAWTGGVTEAFF. The rearrangement uses TRBV30 and TRBJ1-1; 7 nucleotides agree with TRBD1. Germline CDR1 is GTSNPN and CDR2 is SVGIG (reference sequence). The CDR3 is 12 amino acids. The ends lost 4 bases at V and 5 bases at J; junction bases unmatched: 4.